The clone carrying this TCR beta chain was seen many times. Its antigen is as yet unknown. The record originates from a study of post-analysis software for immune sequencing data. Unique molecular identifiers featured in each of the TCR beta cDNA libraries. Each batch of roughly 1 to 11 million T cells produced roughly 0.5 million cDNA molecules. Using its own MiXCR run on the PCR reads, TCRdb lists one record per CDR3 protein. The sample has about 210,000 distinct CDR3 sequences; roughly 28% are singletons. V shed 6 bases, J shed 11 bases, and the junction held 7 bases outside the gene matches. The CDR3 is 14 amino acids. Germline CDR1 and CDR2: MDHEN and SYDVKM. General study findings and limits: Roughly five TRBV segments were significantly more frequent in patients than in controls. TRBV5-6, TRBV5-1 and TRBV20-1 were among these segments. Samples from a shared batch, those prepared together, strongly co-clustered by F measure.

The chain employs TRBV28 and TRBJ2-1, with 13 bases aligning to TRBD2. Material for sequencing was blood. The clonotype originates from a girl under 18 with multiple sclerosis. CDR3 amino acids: CASRETSGRGKQFF. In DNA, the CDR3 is TGTGCCAGCAGGGAAACTAGCGGGAGGGGTAAGCAGTTCTTC.